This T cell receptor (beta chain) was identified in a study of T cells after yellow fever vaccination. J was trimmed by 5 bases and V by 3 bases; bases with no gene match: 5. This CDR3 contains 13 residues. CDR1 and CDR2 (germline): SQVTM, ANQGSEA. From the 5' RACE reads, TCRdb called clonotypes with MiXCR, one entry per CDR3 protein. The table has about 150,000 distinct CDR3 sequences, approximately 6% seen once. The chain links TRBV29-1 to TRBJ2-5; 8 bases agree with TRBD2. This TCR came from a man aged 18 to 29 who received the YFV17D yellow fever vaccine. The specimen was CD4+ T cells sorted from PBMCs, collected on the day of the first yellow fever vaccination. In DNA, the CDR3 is TGCAGCGTTGACTTGGGACTAGTGGAGACCCAGTACTTC. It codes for CSVDLGLVETQYF.